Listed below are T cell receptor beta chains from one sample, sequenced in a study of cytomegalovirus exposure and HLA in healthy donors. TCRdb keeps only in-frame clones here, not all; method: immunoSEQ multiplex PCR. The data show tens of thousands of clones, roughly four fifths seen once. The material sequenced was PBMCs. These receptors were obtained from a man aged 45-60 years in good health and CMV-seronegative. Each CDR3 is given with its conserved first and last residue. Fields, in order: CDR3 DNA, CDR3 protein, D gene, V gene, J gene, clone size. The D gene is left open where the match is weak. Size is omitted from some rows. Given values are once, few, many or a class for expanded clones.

TGTGCCAGCAGCCAAGATCTCTGGGGACTGCGGAGAAACACCATATATTTT	CASSQDLWGLRRNTIYF	.	TRBV14	TRBJ1-3	.
TGTGCCAGCACGGATGACTTCGTCACTTACAATGAGCAGTTCTTC	CASTDDFVTYNEQFF	.	TRBV28	TRBJ2-1	.
TGTGCCAGCATCCATCGGTGGGGGGGCCCAGATACGCAGTATTTT	CASIHRWGGPDTQYF	.	TRBV6-6	TRBJ2-3	.
TGCGCCAGCAGCTTGGGAGCATCGGGACAGGGGGTCTATGGCTACACCTTC	CASSLGASGQGVYGYTF	TRBD1	TRBV5-1	TRBJ1-2	.
TGTGCCAGCAGCGCAGGGACAGCGAACAATCAGCCCCAGCATTTT	CASSAGTANNQPQHF	TRBD1	TRBV7-8	TRBJ1-5	.
TGTGCCAGCAGTTCCGTCCGGGACATCTCTTACGAGCAGTACTTC	CASSSVRDISYEQYF	.	TRBV28	TRBJ2-7	.
TGTGCCAGCAGTCCGATTGGGGGGGCCTACAATGAGCAGTTCTTC	CASSPIGGAYNEQFF	TRBD2	TRBV11-2	TRBJ2-1	.
TGTGCCAGTAGTATGGGGACAGGAACCTACGAGCAGTACTTC	CASSMGTGTYEQYF	TRBD1	TRBV19	TRBJ2-7	.
TGTGCCAGCAGCTTAGAGGTCAACCGGGGCTACGAGCAGTACTTC	CASSLEVNRGYEQYF	.	TRBV7-9	TRBJ2-7	.
TGTGCCTGGAGTTCCAGGGCGGGAAGCAATCAGCCCCAGCATTTT	CAWSSRAGSNQPQHF	.	TRBV30	TRBJ1-5	.
TGTGCCAGCAGTTTAAGGCAGGGTACCTACGAGCAGTACTTC	CASSLRQGTYEQYF	.	TRBV28	TRBJ2-7	.
TGTGCCAGCAGGCTGACAGGGGTTGGGGCCAACGTCCTGACTTTC	CASRLTGVGANVLTF	TRBD1	TRBV6-5	TRBJ2-6	.
TGCGCCAGCAGAACCGGGACAGAAAAGACCTACGAGCAGTACTTC	CASRTGTEKTYEQYF	TRBD1	TRBV10-2	TRBJ2-7	.
TGTGCCAGCAGTTCGCAGTGGGGCGCTGAAGCTTTCTTT	CASSSQWGAEAFF	.	TRBV7-2	TRBJ1-1	.
TGTGCCAGCAGACCGGACAGGAGGGCCGGGGAGCTGTTTTTT	CASRPDRRAGELFF	.	TRBV11-2	TRBJ2-2	.
TGCAGCGTTGACGATACAGGGCCGGGGAGCCCATCCGCCGACAATGAGCAGTTCTTC	CSVDDTGPGSPSADNEQFF	.	TRBV29-1	TRBJ2-1	.
TGTGCCAGCAGTCCCCCAGAGCGAAGGACAGCCCCAAGCTCCTACGAGCAGTACTTC	CASSPPERRTAPSSYEQYF	.	TRBV2	TRBJ2-7	.
TGTGCCAGCTCACCACTCCCCTTGGAGACCCAGTACTTC	CASSPLPLETQYF	.	TRBV18	TRBJ2-5	.
TGCGCCAGCAGCTTGGTGTCTCTAGCCGGAGAGACCCAGTACTTC	CASSLVSLAGETQYF	.	TRBV5-1	TRBJ2-5	.
TGTGCCAGTAGTACTCGACAGGGCCGGGCGGGTAATGAAAAACTGTTTTTT	CASSTRQGRAGNEKLFF	TRBD1	TRBV19	TRBJ1-4	few